Here is one T cell receptor beta chain with its context. The target antigen is unknown. This may be a read error: a much more frequent sequence differs by one nucleotide. The data were obtained in a study of response to subunit inactivated influenza vaccine. Notes on the study in general: Few additional T cells are recruited per seasonal influenza vaccination, authors suggested.

TCRdb re-called the RT-PCR reads through MiXCR, storing one row per CDR3 protein. The sample has more than 600,000 distinct CDR3 sequences, around 18% seen once. Germline loops: CDR1 SQVTM, CDR2 ANQGSEA. CDR3 size: 11 residues. The germline V and J ends were trimmed by 6 bases and 7 bases, with 12 bases remaining between them. V usage is TRBV29-1 and J usage is TRBJ1-1; tentatively, D is TRBD1 (5 bases). The source is a man aged 45 to 65 who received an inactivated influenza vaccine. The sequenced sample was PBMCs from blood, obtained 5 days after vaccination. CDR3 residues: CSVSGWGEAFF. In DNA form, the CDR3 reads TGCAGCGTGTCAGGGTGGGGTGAAGCTTTCTTT.